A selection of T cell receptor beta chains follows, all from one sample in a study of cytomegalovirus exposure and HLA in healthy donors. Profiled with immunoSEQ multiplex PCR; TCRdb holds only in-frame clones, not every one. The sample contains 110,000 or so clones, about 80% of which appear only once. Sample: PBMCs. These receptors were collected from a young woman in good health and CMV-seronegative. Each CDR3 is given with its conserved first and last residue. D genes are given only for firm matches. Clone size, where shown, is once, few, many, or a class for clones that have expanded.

CASRLGGYTF,TGTGCCAGCAGACTAGGTGGCTACACCTTC,NA,NA,TRBV6-1,TRBJ1-2
CASSGQGNQPQHF,TGTGCCAGCTCGGGACAGGGGAATCAGCCCCAGCATTTT,TRBD1,NA,TRBV2,TRBJ1-5
CASSPRGTGEYEQYF,TGTGCCAGCAGTCCGAGGGGGACAGGGGAATACGAGCAGTACTTC,TRBD1,NA,TRBV6-5,TRBJ2-7
CASRLPGGANTEAFF,TGTGCCAGTAGACTCCCGGGTGGGGCGAACACTGAAGCTTTCTTT,NA,NA,TRBV19,TRBJ1-1
CASSLSMGRGNQPQHF,TGTGCCAGCAGCTTAAGTATGGGGCGAGGCAATCAGCCCCAGCATTTT,NA,few,TRBV7-8,TRBJ1-5
CASSGTDFREKLFF,TGTGCCAGCAGTGGGACAGACTTTAGGGAAAAACTGTTTTTT,TRBD1,few,TRBV9,TRBJ1-4
CASLYSAAGEETQYF,TGTGCCAGCCTCTACAGCGCGGCGGGTGAAGAGACCCAGTACTTC,NA,NA,TRBV5-6,TRBJ2-5
CASSISGTGDGYTF,TGTGCCAGTAGTATATCAGGGACAGGGGATGGCTACACCTTC,TRBD1,NA,TRBV19,TRBJ1-2
CASSFTGTENTEAFF,TGCGCCAGCAGCTTCACCGGGACAGAGAACACTGAAGCTTTCTTT,TRBD1,once,TRBV5-1,TRBJ1-1
CASSQVSGGYGDTQYF,TGTGCCAGCAGCCAAGTTAGCGGGGGGTACGGGGATACGCAGTATTTT,TRBD2,NA,TRBV7-9,TRBJ2-3
CASSLRGTGGPQEKLFF,TGTGCCAGCAGCTTGAGAGGGACAGGGGGGCCCCAAGAAAAACTGTTTTTT,TRBD1,NA,TRBV5-6,TRBJ1-4
CASRHGQVYNEQFF,TGTGCCAGCAGACACGGACAGGTATACAATGAGCAGTTCTTC,TRBD1,NA,TRBV27,TRBJ2-1
CASRDPGGPYF,TGTGCCAGCAGGGACCCCGGGGGTCCGTACTTC,NA,NA,TRBV2,TRBJ2-7
CASSLGLAGGPGEQFF,TGTGCCAGCAGCCTGGGACTAGCGGGAGGCCCCGGTGAGCAGTTCTTC,TRBD2,NA,TRBV5-4,TRBJ2-1
CASSLWGGLAGSEQYF,TGTGCCAGCAGCTTGTGGGGGGGACTAGCGGGAAGCGAGCAGTACTTC,TRBD2,NA,TRBV5-5,TRBJ2-7
CASSPEEAKPYSYSNQPQHF,TGCGCCAGCAGCCCCGAGGAGGCAAAGCCTTACTCATATAGCAATCAGCCCCAGCATTTT,NA,NA,TRBV4-3,TRBJ1-5
CASSYGVNRGYTF,TGTGCCAGCAGTTACGGGGTGAACAGGGGCTACACCTTC,NA,NA,TRBV6-5,TRBJ1-2
CASSLTSGPTYEQYF,TGTGCCAGCTCACTGACTAGCGGCCCTACCTACGAGCAGTACTTC,TRBD2,NA,TRBV18,TRBJ2-7
CASSLSPGNTEAFF,TGTGCCAGCAGCTTGTCGCCAGGGAACACTGAAGCTTTCTTT,NA,NA,TRBV5-5,TRBJ1-1
CASSAQTGPAGYEQYF,TGTGCCAGCAGCGCCCAGACAGGCCCCGCTGGCTACGAGCAGTACTTC,NA,NA,TRBV9,TRBJ2-7